Listed here are 20 T cell receptor beta chains from one sample, sequenced in a study of blood T cell repertoires in COVID-19. Profiled with immunoSEQ multiplex PCR; TCRdb holds only in-frame clones, not every one. This sample has 200,000 or so clones, with about 88% found just once. The sequenced material came from peripheral blood. The origin of the receptors is a woman between 40 and 50 years old who had recovered from COVID-19.

The rearrangement uses TRBV9 and TRBJ1-6; no clear D gene. Germline V gene sequence: CDR1 SGDLS, CDR2 YYNGEE. CDR3 length equals 16 residues. V lost 3 bases and J lost 5, with 15 bases in between. The CDR3 loop reads CASSEGPRGDNSPLHF. CDR3 in DNA: TGTGCCAGCAGCGAGGGCCCCCGGGGTGATAATTCACCCCTCCACTTT. Supplemented by reference TRBV9 and TRBJ1-6, the full variable domain reads DSGVTQTPKHLITATGQRVTLRCSPRSGDLSVYWYQQSLDQGLQFLIQYYNGEERAKGNILERFSAQQFPDLHSELNLSSLELGDSALYFCASSEGPRGDNSPLHFGNGTRLTVT.

The chain links TRBV6-5 to TRBJ2-4; 10 nucleotides match TRBD1. Trimming took 0 bases from V and 4 from J; bases not matched to a gene: 3. This CDR3 has 16 amino acids. CDR1 is MNHEY, CDR2 SVGAGI, per germline. The chain's CDR3 is CASSYSSGQGKNIQYF. The CDR3 bases are TGTGCCAGCAGTTACTCCTCGGGACAGGGGAAAAACATTCAGTACTTC.

This chain connects TRBV3-1 (or the pseudogene TRBV3-2) to TRBJ2-7; D is perhaps TRBD2 (6 bases). This CDR3 region has 13 residues. The germline V gene has CDR1 LGHDT and CDR2 YNNKEL (reference sequence). Trimming pared 4 bases from V and 11 bases from J, leaving 18 bases between. For the CDR3, the DNA is TGTGCCAGCAGCCCGGGACCTACCCTAGCGAAGTACTTC. Protein: CASSPGPTLAKYF.

This clone was seen more than once but under ten times. The gene calls are TRBV4-3 and TRBJ1-6; possibly TRBD1 for D (5 bases). V was pared by 0 bases and J by 7 bases, with 13 bases between. The CDR3 has 16 amino acids. Germline V gives CDR1 LGHNA, CDR2 YSLEER. The CDR3 loop reads CASSQDQQGRNSPLHF. CDR3 nucleotide sequence: TGCGCCAGCAGCCAAGATCAGCAGGGTAGGAATTCACCCCTCCACTTT.

This clone was recorded only once. This chain joins TRBV5-8 and TRBJ2-7, with TRBD1 matching over 10 bases. V was clipped by 7 bases and J by 6 bases; unmatched bases: 7. This CDR3 has 13 amino acids. Germline V gene sequence: CDR1 SGHTS, CDR2 YDEGEE. CDR3 nucleotides: TGTGCCAGCGACCAGCGGGACAGGGGCGAGCAGTACTTC. It specifies CASDQRDRGEQYF.

The chain recombines TRBV7-9 with TRBJ2-2; 10 bases line up with TRBD1. Trimming cost V 4 bases and J 4 bases; bases outside gene matches: 3. Germline CDR1 is SEHNR and CDR2 is FQNEAQ (reference sequence). The CDR3 covers 15 residues. The CDR3 bases are TGTGCCAGCAGCTCGGGACAGGGGTTCACCGGGGAGCTGTTTTTT. It is translated as CASSSGQGFTGELFF.

The chain couples TRBV29-1 to TRBJ2-1; 8 nucleotides align to TRBD2. Trimming cost V 6 bases and J 5 bases; bases outside gene matches: 15. The length of the CDR3 is 16 residues. Germline V gene sequence: CDR1 SQVTM, CDR2 ANQGSEA. CDR3 DNA: TGCAGCGTACGGAGGGCTAGCGGGCCGAACAACAATGAGCAGTTCTTC. Translated, it gives CSVRRASGPNNNEQFF.

Remarks on this clone: Other DNA sequences within the sample encode an identical CDR3. This chain uses TRBV28 with TRBJ2-7, with D possibly matching TRBD1 (6 bases). The CDR3 sequence is 14 residues long. Germline loops: CDR1 MDHEN, CDR2 SYDVKM. V gave up 0 bases and J gave up 2 bases, with 8 bases separating them. The CDR3 DNA reads as TGTGCCAGCAGTTTATGGGCAGGGGCCTACGAGCAGTACTTC. Encoded protein: CASSLWAGAYEQYF.

This chain links TRBV10-3 with TRBJ2-2; D remains ambiguous. Per the germline V gene, CDR1 is ENHRY and CDR2 is SYGVKD. The CDR3 runs to 13 residues. Trimming took 7 bases from V and 1 from J, leaving 7 bases between them. The CDR3 loop is CAINVGNTGELFF. The CDR3 nucleotides read TGTGCCATCAACGTCGGGAACACCGGGGAGCTGTTTTTT.

The chain uses TRBV9 and TRBJ2-3; 8 nucleotides match TRBD2. The CDR3 spans 15 residues. The V segment lost 0 bases and the J segment 0 bases; nucleotides outside the gene matches: 0. Germline CDR1 is SGDLS and CDR2 is YYNGEE. The CDR3 DNA follows: TGTGCCAGCAGCGTAGCTAGCGGGAGCACAGATACGCAGTATTTT. Translated: CASSVASGSTDTQYF.

This chain connects TRBV28 to TRBJ1-5, with 8 bases fitting TRBD1. The V gene end was trimmed by 3 bases and the J gene end by 4 bases; junction bases not matched to a gene: 5. This CDR3 comprises 15 residues. The germline gives CDR1 MDHEN, CDR2 SYDVKM. CDR3 bases: TGTGCCAGCAGTTTTGGGGACAGGTATAATCAGCCCCAGCATTTT. Translated, it gives CASSFGDRYNQPQHF.

The rearrangement links TRBV3-1 (or the pseudogene TRBV3-2) to TRBJ2-3, with 7 bases that match TRBD2. Germline CDR1 and CDR2: LGHDT and YNNKEL (reference sequence). V trimming: 0 bases; J trimming: 14 bases; junction bases outside the gene matches: 5. The CDR3 covers 12 residues. This chain's CDR3 is CASSQEGRERYF. The CDR3 nucleotides are TGTGCCAGCAGCCAAGAAGGGCGGGAGAGGTATTTT.

The genes are TRBV7-9 and TRBJ2-5, with 7 bases that match TRBD1. The J segment lost 1 base and the V segment lost 3 bases, leaving 5 bases of the junction unmatched. There are 15 residues in the CDR3. CDR1 is SEHNR and CDR2 is FQNEAQ in the germline V gene (reference sequence). CDR3 coding DNA: TGTGCCAGCAGCTTCTACAGGGGTGGCCAAGAGACCCAGTACTTC. The encoded protein is CASSFYRGGQETQYF.

The chain is built from TRBV11-2 and TRBJ2-1, with TRBD2 matching over 7 bases. The V gene end was trimmed by 3 bases and the J gene end by 1 base; junction bases not matched to a gene: 3. This CDR3 is built from 15 residues. CDR1 SGHAT and CDR2 FQNNGV come from the germline V gene. In DNA, the CDR3 is TGTGCCAGCAGCTTTAGGGGACTATCCTACAATGAGCAGTTCTTC. This gives the protein CASSFRGLSYNEQFF.

The chain joins TRBV6-2 or TRBV6-3 to TRBJ1-1; TRBD1 agrees at 7 bases. The trim removed 2 bases at V and 5 bases at J, leaving 11 bases unmatched. Germline V CDR1 and CDR2: MNHEY, SVGEGT. The CDR3 sequence is 16 residues long. CDR3 protein: CASSYGDSARGTEAFF. In DNA, the CDR3 is TGTGCCAGCAGTTACGGGGACAGCGCCCGCGGGACTGAAGCTTTCTTT.

The V call is TRBV6-5, the J call TRBJ1-1; 7 positions agree with TRBD1. Looked up from germline, CDR1 is MNHEY and CDR2 is SVGAGI. The CDR3 runs 10 residues. Trimming removed 10 bases from V and 8 bases from J; junction bases left unmatched: 4. CDR3 protein: CAITGVEAFF. The CDR3 DNA is TGTGCCATCACAGGGGTAGAAGCTTTCTTT.

The J gene is TRBJ2-1, the V gene TRBV18; 14 bases are a match to TRBD2. CDR1 KGHSH and CDR2 LQKENI come from the germline V gene. With V trimmed by 0 bases and J by 4 bases, 2 bases remained unmatched. The CDR3 covers 17 residues. This CDR3 reads CASSPPGTSGRYNEQFF. As DNA, the CDR3 is TGTGCCAGCTCACCACCCGGGACTAGCGGGAGATACAATGAGCAGTTCTTC.

The V and J genes are TRBV6-2 or TRBV6-3 and TRBJ2-7; tentative D call: TRBD2 (5 bases). Trimming cost V 0 bases and J 3 bases, with 12 bases left between them. Looked up from germline, CDR1 is MNHEY and CDR2 is SVGEGT. This CDR3 contains 15 residues. The CDR3 reads CASSYSWAGDYEQYF. CDR3 DNA: TGTGCCAGCAGTTACTCGTGGGCCGGGGACTACGAGCAGTACTTC.

V is TRBV4-1 and J is TRBJ2-2; 13 bases fit TRBD2. J gave up 5 bases and V 1 base, and 7 bases lay outside the gene matches. Germline V gene data show CDR1 as MGHRA and CDR2 as YSYEKL. The CDR3 loop spans 18 amino acids. The CDR3 loop reads CASSQGGLAGVGTGELFF. DNA of the CDR3: TGCGCCAGCAGCCAAGGAGGACTAGCGGGAGTTGGTACCGGGGAGCTGTTTTTT.

The CDR3 here is CAPNGGSKQQYF. CDR3 bases: TGTGCCCCCAACGGGGGGAGTAAACAGCAGTACTTC. The chain employs TRBV6-5 and TRBJ2-7; 7 bases agree with TRBD2. The ends lost 11 bases at V and 8 bases at J; junction bases unmatched: 12. There are 12 residues in the CDR3. Germline CDR1 and CDR2: MNHEY and SVGAGI.